A selection of T cell receptor beta chains follows, all from one sample in a study of Ad26.COV2.S vaccination and SARS-CoV-2 variants. The protocol was immunoSEQ multiplex PCR, while the TCRdb copy is restricted to in-frame clones and leaves out a portion. The sample includes approximately 450,000 clones, approximately 92% of them seen just once. The sample in question was peripheral blood, obtained in a trial of Ad26.COV2.S vaccine versus placebo. These receptor sequences come from a person aged 18-60 years who received the Ad26.COV2.S COVID-19 vaccine or a placebo. The CDR3 runs from the conserved cysteine through the conserved F or W. D genes are given only for firm matches. Rows give clone size only sometimes, using once, few, many, or a class for an expanded clone.

clone_size | j_call | d_call | v_call | cdr3_aa | cdr3_nt
. | TRBJ2-1 | TRBD2 | TRBV19 | CASSTLAGAHNEQFF | TGTGCCAGTAGTACCCTAGCGGGAGCTCACAATGAGCAGTTCTTC
. | TRBJ1-1 | TRBD1 | TRBV7-9 | CASSPETGLHTEAFF | TGTGCCAGCAGCCCAGAGACAGGGCTCCACACTGAAGCTTTCTTT
. | TRBJ2-1 | TRBD2 | TRBV2 | CASSAWTSGYNEQFF | TGTGCCAGCAGTGCTTGGACTAGCGGCTACAATGAGCAGTTCTTC
. | TRBJ2-7 | TRBD2 | TRBV7-9 | CASSSGLAGEPSYEQYF | TGTGCCAGCAGCTCGGGACTAGCGGGAGAGCCCTCCTACGAGCAGTACTTC
. | TRBJ2-3 | . | TRBV6-5 | CASRWQSSTDTQYF | TGTGCCAGCAGGTGGCAATCTAGCACAGATACGCAGTATTTT
. | TRBJ1-5 | . | TRBV18 | CASSPTAGDFSNQPQHF | TGTGCCAGCTCACCAACGGCAGGGGATTTTAGCAATCAGCCCCAGCATTTT
. | TRBJ1-1 | TRBD1 | TRBV6-5 | CASSEGQGSEAFF | TGTGCCAGCAGCGAGGGACAGGGGTCTGAAGCTTTCTTT
. | TRBJ1-1 | . | TRBV6-6 | CASSYPAGESEAFF | TGTGCCAGCAGTTACCCTGCGGGAGAGTCCGAAGCTTTCTTT
once | TRBJ2-5 | . | TRBV4-1 | CASSQVNRQETQYF | TGCGCCAGCAGCCAAGTTAATAGGCAAGAGACCCAGTACTTC
. | TRBJ1-1 | . | TRBV15 | CATSRDGVGGAFF | TGTGCCACCAGCAGAGATGGGGTGGGGGGAGCTTTCTTT
. | TRBJ2-1 | TRBD1 | TRBV6-5 | CASSYTGQGHNEQFF | TGTGCCAGCAGTTATACCGGACAGGGCCACAATGAGCAGTTCTTC
. | TRBJ1-5 | . | TRBV7-2 | CASSPGGSNQPQHF | TGTGCCAGCAGCCCCGGTGGGAGCAATCAGCCCCAGCATTTT
. | TRBJ2-1 | TRBD2 | TRBV29-1 | CSVEEGLAGINEQFF | TGCAGCGTTGAAGAGGGACTAGCGGGAATCAATGAGCAGTTCTTC
. | TRBJ1-5 | . | TRBV18 | CASSPQGSNQPQHF | TGTGCCAGCTCACCACAGGGCTCGAATCAGCCCCAGCATTTT
. | TRBJ2-1 | TRBD2 | TRBV20-1 | CSASLAGAADEQFF | TGCAGTGCTAGTCTAGCGGGAGCGGCCGATGAGCAGTTCTTC
. | TRBJ1-2 | . | TRBV18 | CASSPTQESNYGYTF | TGTGCCAGCTCACCGACTCAGGAGTCTAACTATGGCTACACCTTC
. | TRBJ2-7 | TRBD2 | TRBV7-2 | CASTPPGLVGEQYF | TGTGCCAGCACCCCCCCCGGACTAGTCGGTGAGCAGTACTTC
once | TRBJ2-7 | TRBD2 | TRBV6-2/TRBV6-3 | CASSYGGLAGDSYEQYF | TGTGCCAGCAGTTACGGAGGACTAGCGGGAGACAGCTACGAGCAGTACTTC
. | TRBJ1-6 | . | TRBV5-5 | CASSPGRTNSPLHF | TGTGCCAGCAGCCCGGGACGGACCAATTCACCCCTCCACTTT
. | TRBJ1-6 | . | TRBV19 | CASSTGIFNSPLHF | TGTGCCAGTAGCACCGGGATTTTTAATTCACCCCTCCACTTT
. | TRBJ2-7 | TRBD2 | TRBV7-9 | CASSVELAGGLSSYEQYF | TGTGCCAGCAGCGTGGAGCTAGCGGGAGGTTTAAGCTCCTACGAGCAGTACTTC
. | TRBJ2-5 | TRBD1 | TRBV19 | CASRNRGQETQYF | TGTGCCAGTAGAAACAGGGGGCAAGAGACCCAGTACTTC
. | TRBJ1-6 | . | TRBV18 | CASSEQGRYSPLHF | TGTGCCAGCTCGGAACAGGGCAGGTATTCACCCCTCCACTTT
. | TRBJ2-1 | . | TRBV27 | CASSSGGTYNEQFF | TGTGCCAGCAGTTCGGGCGGAACCTACAATGAGCAGTTCTTC